One sample yielded the 27 T cell receptor beta chains listed below, sequenced in a study of blood T cell repertoires in COVID-19. Sequencing used immunoSEQ multiplex PCR; TCRdb keeps in-frame clones, though not all of them. The repertoire holds about 240,000 clones, with about four fifths as singletons. The sequenced material came from peripheral blood. These receptor sequences come from a woman over 75 with acute or convalescent COVID-19.

The chain carries TRBV3-1 (or the pseudogene TRBV3-2) and TRBJ2-3; 8 bases map to TRBD2. The CDR3 sequence is 19 residues long. Germline values: CDR1 LGHDT, CDR2 YNNKEL (reference sequence). V was clipped by 5 bases and J by 4 bases; unmatched bases: 20. CDR3 in amino acids: CASSNLGRSLRGGPDTQYF. The CDR3 bases are TGTGCCAGCAGCAACCTCGGTAGGTCCCTTCGGGGGGGCCCAGATACGCAGTATTTT.

This chain connects TRBV7-9 to TRBJ2-5, with 9 nucleotides matching TRBD2. Per the germline V gene, CDR1 is SEHNR and CDR2 is FQNEAQ (reference sequence). V was pared by 1 base and J by 5 bases, with 8 bases of the junction left unmatched. The CDR3 is 16 amino acids. In DNA form, the CDR3 reads TGTGCCAGCAGCTTAGGGCGGGGGGGCCTTCCCGAGACCCAGTACTTC. Amino acid sequence: CASSLGRGGLPETQYF.

This chain links TRBV9 with TRBJ1-2; D possibly corresponds to TRBD1 (5 bases). Trimming left V 4 bases short and J 8 bases short, with 21 bases between. The CDR3 spans 15 residues. Per the germline V gene, CDR1 is SGDLS and CDR2 is YYNGEE. The CDR3 coding sequence is TGTGCCAGCAGCTCCCACCCCATAGACAGTCGAGGCTACACCTTC. Its protein product is CASSSHPIDSRGYTF.

This chain connects TRBV6-5 to TRBJ2-3; TRBD1 might be the D (5 bases). Between the trimmed V and J ends, which lost 7 bases and 8 bases, there was a span of 22 bases. Germline CDR1 is MNHEY and CDR2 is SVGAGI. The length of the CDR3 is 15 residues. CDR3 in amino acids: CASTLSQGPTATQYF. Here the CDR3 DNA reads TGTGCCAGCACCCTGAGTCAGGGCCCCACGGCTACGCAGTATTTT.

This clone was recorded a few times. This rearrangement joins TRBV20-1 to TRBJ1-5, with D possibly TRBD1 on 6 matching bases. The germline gives CDR1 DFQATT, CDR2 SNEGSKA (reference sequence). The V end was cut by 3 bases, the J end by 4 bases, with 13 bases between. The CDR3 extends over 14 amino acids. The CDR3 reads CSASSQGFNQPQHF. DNA for the CDR3: TGCAGTGCTAGTAGCCAGGGGTTTAATCAGCCCCAGCATTTT.

The V call is TRBV5-1, the J call TRBJ2-2; D is undetermined. CDR3 length equals 15 residues. Germline CDR1 SGHRS, CDR2 YFSETQ. Trimming cost V 0 bases and J 3 bases, with 9 bases left between them. The CDR3 reads CASSLDGYDTGELFF. The CDR3 region has the DNA TGCGCCAGCAGCTTGGACGGGTATGACACCGGGGAGCTGTTTTTT.

The chain uses TRBV24-1 and TRBJ2-1, with 8 bases aligning to TRBD2. CDR3 length: 15 residues. Germline V CDR1 and CDR2: KGHDR, SFDVKD. Trimming cost V 7 bases and J 4 bases; bases outside gene matches: 8. CDR3 in DNA: TGTGCCACCAGGGGGACGGGGGGGCCGTACAATGAGCAGTTCTTC. This codes for CATRGTGGPYNEQFF.

The chain is built from TRBV5-4 and TRBJ1-1; 8 bases fit TRBD1. In germline, CDR1 is SGHNT, CDR2 YYREEE (reference sequence). This CDR3 contains 14 residues. Trimming at V came to 0 bases and at J to 11 bases, leaving 9 bases not matched to a gene. CDR3 bases: TGTGCCAGCAGCTTGGCGGGACAGGACCTCGTGGCTTTCTTT. It is translated as CASSLAGQDLVAFF. Full variable domain (remainder filled in from reference TRBV5-4 and TRBJ1-1): ETGVTQSPTHLIKTRGQQVTLRCSSQSGHNTVSWYQQALGQGPQFIFQYYREEENGRGNFPPRFSGLQFPNYSSELNVNALELDDSALYLCASSLAGQDLVAFFGQGTRLTVV.

The rearrangement joins TRBV6-4 to TRBJ2-1; D is undetermined. Per germline, CDR1 MRHNA and CDR2 SNTAGT. The length of the CDR3 is 15 residues. The germline V and J ends were trimmed by 3 bases and 2 bases, with 11 bases remaining between them. The CDR3: CASSEFSSTYNEQFF. In DNA, the CDR3 is TGTGCCAGCAGTGAGTTTAGCTCGACCTACAATGAGCAGTTCTTC.

This rearrangement joins TRBV2 to TRBJ2-2, with 8 bases fitting TRBD1. This CDR3 region has 16 residues. Trimming cost V 6 bases and J 6 bases; bases outside gene matches: 12. CDR1 and CDR2 from the germline V gene are SNHLY and FYNNEI. The CDR3 region is CASSHRGELFAGELFF. The CDR3 bases are TGTGCCAGCAGCCACAGGGGGGAGCTGTTCGCCGGGGAGCTGTTTTTT.

The rearrangement joins TRBV30 to TRBJ2-3; 9 nucleotides agree with TRBD2. After removal of 8 bases from V and 3 bases from J, the junction contained 6 bases not matched to a gene. The CDR3 loop spans 13 amino acids. Germline values: CDR1 GTSNPN, CDR2 SVGIG (reference sequence). CDR3 DNA: TGTGCCGGTAGCGGGGGCCGTACAGATACGCAGTATTTT. Encoded protein: CAGSGGRTDTQYF.

This clone was detected only once. V and J are TRBV4-1 and TRBJ2-2, with D perhaps matching TRBD1 (6 bases). Deletions cut 1 base from V and 2 bases from J, with 8 bases between. CDR3 length equals 15 residues. The germline CDR1 and CDR2 sequences are MGHRA and YSYEKL. CDR3 region: CASSQGTDNTGELFF. In nucleotides, the CDR3 is TGCGCCAGCAGCCAAGGGACAGATAACACCGGGGAGCTGTTTTTT.

The chain recombines TRBV7-3 with TRBJ1-1, with a tentative D call TRBD1 (6 bases). V lost 2 bases to trimming and J lost 1 base, with 11 bases between them. Germline lookup yields CDR1 SGHTA and CDR2 FQGTGA. This CDR3 contains 15 residues. As DNA, the CDR3 is TGTGCCAGCAGCTTAGAACAGGGTCGGAACACTGAAGCTTTCTTT. Protein sequence: CASSLEQGRNTEAFF. The complete variable domain, with remaining parts taken from reference TRBV7-3 and TRBJ1-1, reads GAGVSQTPSNKVTEKGKYVELRCDPISGHTALYWYRQSLGQGPEFLIYFQGTGAADDSGLPNDRFFAVRPEGSVSTLKIQRTERGDSAVYLCASSLEQGRNTEAFFGQGTRLTVV.

The gene calls are TRBV5-4 and TRBJ2-2, with TRBD1 matching over 8 bases. Per the germline V gene, CDR1 is SGHNT and CDR2 is YYREEE (reference sequence). The ends lost 0 bases at V and 6 bases at J; junction bases unmatched: 4. This CDR3 comprises 15 residues. The CDR3 sequence is CASSLGQGSAGELFF. The DNA for the CDR3 is TGTGCCAGCAGCTTGGGACAGGGGTCGGCCGGGGAGCTGTTTTTT.

The count of this clone is one. The rearrangement uses TRBV2 and TRBJ1-3; D is possibly TRBD1 (6 bases). The length of the CDR3 is 14 residues. CDR1 is SNHLY, CDR2 FYNNEI, per germline. The germline V and J ends were trimmed by 3 bases and 2 bases, with 8 bases remaining between them. As DNA, the CDR3 is TGTGCCAGCAGTGACGGGACACCTGGAAACACCATATATTTT. Its translation: CASSDGTPGNTIYF. The full variable domain, in which reference TRBV2 and TRBJ1-3 provide the parts outside the CDR3, is EPEVTQTPSHQVTQMGQEVILRCVPISNHLYFYWYRQILGQKVEFLVSFYNNEISEKSEIFDDQFSVERPDGSNFTLKIRSTKLEDSAMYFCASSDGTPGNTIYFGEGSWLTVV.

The rearrangement joins TRBV4-1 to TRBJ1-5; D is ambiguous. CDR3 length: 17 amino acids. V was cut by 0 bases and J by 0 bases, with 12 bases left in between. Germline V gene lookup returns CDR1 MGHRA and CDR2 YSYEKL. The CDR3 spells CASSQDRTGNSNQPQHF. CDR3 in DNA: TGCGCCAGCAGCCAAGATAGGACGGGGAATAGCAATCAGCCCCAGCATTTT.

The chain recombines TRBV2 with TRBJ1-5; 7 bases are a match to TRBD1. Germline V CDR1 and CDR2: SNHLY, FYNNEI. The CDR3 is 14 residues long. The junction had 7 bases not matched to a gene; V was cut back by 6 bases and J by 5 bases. CDR3 amino acids: CASSGAGGHQPQHF. CDR3 coding DNA: TGTGCCAGCAGCGGGGCAGGGGGTCATCAGCCCCAGCATTTT.

The chain combines TRBV9 with TRBJ1-4; 8 nucleotides match TRBD1. CDR3 length equals 14 residues. J lost 8 bases, V lost 4 bases, and 7 bases had no gene match. The germline V gene encodes CDR1 SGDLS and CDR2 YYNGEE. CDR3 sequence reads: CASSRGQGSEKLFF. The CDR3 DNA reads as TGTGCCAGCAGCCGTGGACAGGGCTCGGAAAAACTGTTTTTT.

The rearrangement uses TRBV6-5 and TRBJ1-1; 9 bases fit TRBD1. Germline V gene sequence: CDR1 MNHEY, CDR2 SVGAGI. Trimming at V came to 5 bases and at J to 2 bases, leaving 6 bases not matched to a gene. The CDR3 runs 15 residues. The CDR3 here is CASSRGTGTNTEAFF. CDR3 DNA sequence: TGTGCCAGCAGTCGGGGGACAGGGACCAACACTGAAGCTTTCTTT.

The chain joins TRBV28 to TRBJ2-5; D is perhaps TRBD2 (6 bases). The CDR3 sequence is 15 residues long. Trimming took 5 bases from V and 5 from J, leaving 18 bases between them. Germline assignment: CDR1 MDHEN and CDR2 SYDVKM. CDR3 sequence (DNA): TGTGCCAGCAGTCCAAGGATAACGGGGGTTGAGACCCAGTACTTC. This sequence encodes CASSPRITGVETQYF.

The chain is built from TRBV2 and TRBJ1-1; 11 bases map to TRBD1. The CDR3 is made up of 16 amino acids. Germline V gives CDR1 SNHLY, CDR2 FYNNEI. The V and J ends lost 4 bases and 5 bases, in that order; junction bases with no gene match: 9. In DNA form, the CDR3 reads TGTGCCAGCAGTGGAGGGACAGGGGGTACGGGGACTGAAGCTTTCTTT. It is translated as CASSGGTGGTGTEAFF.

The gene calls are TRBV5-1 and TRBJ2-7, with 10 bases matching TRBD1. CDR1 and CDR2 (germline): SGHRS, YFSETQ. V trimming: 5 bases; J trimming: 1 base; junction bases outside the gene matches: 6. The CDR3 has 15 residues. The CDR3 loop reads CASSTPGQGSYEQYF. In DNA form, the CDR3 reads TGCGCCAGCAGTACCCCGGGACAGGGGTCCTACGAGCAGTACTTC. The entire variable domain, with the rest obtained from reference TRBV5-1 and TRBJ2-7, is as follows: KAGVTQTPRYLIKTRGQQVTLSCSPISGHRSVSWYQQTPGQGLQFLFEYFSETQRNKGNFPGRFSGRQFSNSRSEMNVSTLELGDSALYLCASSTPGQGSYEQYFGPGTRLTVT.

The J gene is TRBJ2-7, the V gene TRBV3-1 (or the pseudogene TRBV3-2), with 8 bases aligning to TRBD2. The CDR3 is 15 amino acids. V gave up 4 bases and J gave up 3 bases; unmatched junction bases: 8. The germline gives CDR1 LGHDT, CDR2 YNNKEL (reference sequence). In DNA form, the CDR3 reads TGTGCCAGCAGCCCCGGGGGGGGCGGGGTCTACGAGCAGTACTTC. The encoded protein is CASSPGGGGVYEQYF.

The CDR3 DNA is TGTGCCAGCAGCCAAGAGGCCGGAAACACCATATATTTT. It specifies CASSQEAGNTIYF. The V gene is TRBV3-1 (or the pseudogene TRBV3-2), the J gene TRBJ1-3; no clear D gene. V was trimmed by 0 bases and J by 4 bases, leaving 4 bases between them. The CDR3 extends over 13 amino acids. Germline V lookup: CDR1 LGHDT, CDR2 YNNKEL (reference sequence).

The chain employs TRBV19 and TRBJ2-2, with 7 bases identical to TRBD1. Germline trimming cut 1 base from V and 6 bases from J; bases unmatched to any gene: 5. The CDR3 consists of 15 residues. Looked up from germline, CDR1 is LNHDA and CDR2 is SQIVND (reference sequence). The CDR3 nucleotides are TGTGCCAGTAGTATAGTGACAGGGAGAGCCGGGGAGCTGTTTTTT. It codes for CASSIVTGRAGELFF.

The chain uses TRBV3-1 (or the pseudogene TRBV3-2) and TRBJ2-2; TRBD2 agrees at 7 bases. The V segment lost 2 bases and the J segment 1 base; nucleotides outside the gene matches: 1. The CDR3 loop spans 15 amino acids. CDR1 is LGHDT and CDR2 is YNNKEL in the germline V gene (reference sequence). CDR3 coding DNA: TGTGCCAGCAGCCAACGCGGGGGGAACACCGGGGAGCTGTTTTTT. Residues: CASSQRGGNTGELFF.

The chain employs TRBV11-3 and TRBJ2-1; D ambiguous. With 5 bases removed from V and 2 bases from J, the gap between germline ends came to 13 bases. Germline-derived CDR1 and CDR2 are SGHNT and YENEEA. This CDR3 is built from 15 residues. The CDR3 here is CASSDQPTPYNEQFF. In DNA form, the CDR3 reads TGTGCCAGCAGCGACCAACCGACACCCTACAATGAGCAGTTCTTC.